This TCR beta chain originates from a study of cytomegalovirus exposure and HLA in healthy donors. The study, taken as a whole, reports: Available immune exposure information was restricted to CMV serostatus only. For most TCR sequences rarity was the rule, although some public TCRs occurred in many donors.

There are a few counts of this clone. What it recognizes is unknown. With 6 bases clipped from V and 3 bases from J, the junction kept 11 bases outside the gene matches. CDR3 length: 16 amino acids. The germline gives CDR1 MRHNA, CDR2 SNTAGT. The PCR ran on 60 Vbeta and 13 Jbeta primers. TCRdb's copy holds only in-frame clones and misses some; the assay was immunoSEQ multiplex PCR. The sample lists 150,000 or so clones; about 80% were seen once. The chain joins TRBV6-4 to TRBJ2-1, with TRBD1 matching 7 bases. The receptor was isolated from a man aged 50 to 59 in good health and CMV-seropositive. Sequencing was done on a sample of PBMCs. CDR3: CASSEQAGGLYNEQFF. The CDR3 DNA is TGTGCCAGCAGCGAACAGGCAGGGGGTCTCTACAATGAGCAGTTCTTC.